The rows below give T cell receptor beta chains drawn from one sample of a study of T cell repertoires in cytomegalovirus infection. Each CDR3 protein gets one entry after TCRdb re-called the reads with MiXCR. The sample lists 250,000 to 300,000 distinct CDR3 sequences, about 26% occurring once. Source material: PBMCs. The origin of the receptors is a human donor in good health (CMV status not recorded). Some clones in this sample may be carry-over from other donors' samples. Both conserved end residues are part of each CDR3. D genes are given only for firm matches. Size is omitted from some rows. Given values are once, few, many or a class for expanded clones.

V,size,D,J,CDR3,DNA
TRBV20-1,NA,TRBD1,TRBJ2-1,CSAWTGPYNEQFF,TGCAGTGCTTGGACAGGACCTTACAATGAGCAGTTCTTC
TRBV30,once,NA,TRBJ2-7,CAWTGSNNYEQYF,TGTGCCTGGACGGGGAGTAATAACTACGAGCAGTACTTC
TRBV18,NA,NA,TRBJ2-5,CASSLKGQETQYF,TGTGCCAGCTCACTAAAGGGGCAGGAGACCCAGTACTTC
TRBV20-1,NA,NA,TRBJ1-6,CSASTANLINSPLHF,TGCAGTGCTAGCACCGCGAACCTAATAAATTCACCCCTCCACTTT
TRBV11-2,NA,NA,TRBJ1-6,CASSSGLGGSPLHF,TGTGCCAGCAGCTCCGGGCTGGGGGGGTCACCCCTCCACTTT
TRBV7-2,many,NA,TRBJ2-5,CASSKGWGPETQYF,TGTGCCAGCAGCAAAGGTTGGGGGCCGGAGACCCAGTACTTC
TRBV19,NA,NA,TRBJ1-4,CAVRGQANEKLFF,TGTGCCGTGCGGGGTCAAGCTAATGAAAAACTGTTTTTT
TRBV7-2,many,NA,TRBJ2-5,CASSLGRLGETQYF,TGTGCCAGCAGCTTAGGGCGACTAGGAGAGACCCAGTACTTC
TRBV28,NA,TRBD1,TRBJ2-1,CASSNRDRYQNEQFF,TGTGCCAGCAGTAACCGGGACAGATACCAAAATGAGCAGTTCTTC
TRBV28,many,NA,TRBJ1-5,CASSELRYSNQPQHF,TGTGCCAGCAGCGAGCTTCGGTATAGCAATCAGCCCCAGCATTTT
TRBV5-1,NA,NA,TRBJ2-1,CASSFRYGNEQFF,TGCGCCAGCAGCTTTAGATACGGCAATGAGCAGTTCTTC
TRBV27,many,NA,TRBJ2-1,CASSLSGRNEQFF,TGTGCCAGCAGTTTATCTGGAAGAAATGAGCAGTTCTTC
TRBV6-1,many,NA,TRBJ2-6,CASSGMVASGANVLTF,TGTGCCAGCAGTGGGATGGTGGCATCTGGGGCCAACGTCCTGACTTTC
TRBV2,few,TRBD1,TRBJ1-6,CASSGRGNSPLHF,TGTGCCAGCAGTGGCAGGGGGAATTCACCCCTCCACTTT
TRBV6-2/TRBV6-3,few,NA,TRBJ2-5,CASSYGGLAPSPQETQYF,TGTGCCAGCAGTTACGGAGGTCTAGCGCCCTCCCCCCAAGAGACCCAGTACTTC
TRBV28,NA,TRBD1,TRBJ1-1,CASSLRGTGGINTEAFF,TGTGCCAGCAGTTTACGGGGGACAGGGGGGATAAACACTGAAGCTTTCTTT
TRBV6-1,NA,NA,TRBJ1-1,CASYLSRATEAFF,TGTGCCAGCTATTTAAGCCGGGCCACTGAAGCTTTCTTT
TRBV28,NA,NA,TRBJ2-7,CAVGRGALSYEQYF,TGTGCCGTGGGACGGGGTGCTCTCTCCTACGAGCAGTACTTC
TRBV29-1,few,NA,TRBJ1-2,CSVDGQTYGYTF,TGCAGCGTTGATGGGCAGACCTATGGCTACACCTTC
TRBV5-1,NA,TRBD1,TRBJ2-3,CASSRQGESDTQYF,TGCGCCAGCAGCAGGCAGGGGGAGTCAGATACGCAGTATTTT
TRBV20-1,NA,NA,TRBJ2-7,CSAADTNSYEQYF,TGCAGTGCTGCGGACACCAACTCCTACGAGCAGTACTTC
TRBV13,NA,TRBD1,TRBJ2-1,CASRGTGGDEQFF,TGTGCCAGCAGGGGGACAGGGGGCGATGAGCAGTTCTTC
TRBV7-2,many,NA,TRBJ2-3,CASNQGSTDTQYF,TGTGCCTCAAATCAGGGTAGCACAGATACGCAGTATTTT
TRBV5-1,NA,TRBD1,TRBJ2-3,CASSNGQGPDTQYF,TGCGCCAGCAGCAACGGACAGGGCCCAGATACGCAGTATTTT
TRBV14,few,NA,TRBJ1-6,CASSQVAGAMNSPLHF,TGTGCCAGCAGCCAAGTTGCAGGGGCGATGAATTCACCCCTCCACTTT
TRBV28,NA,NA,TRBJ1-5,CAIDAGQGRWNQPQHF,TGTGCCATCGACGCCGGGCAGGGACGGTGGAATCAGCCCCAGCATTTT
TRBV28,few,NA,TRBJ1-4,CASSVSGIKEKLFF,TGTGCCAGCAGTGTATCAGGGATAAAGGAAAAACTGTTTTTT
TRBV2,many,TRBD1,TRBJ1-5,CAVQGTAQGPQHF,TGTGCCGTCCAGGGGACAGCCCAGGGGCCCCAGCATTTT
TRBV20-1,NA,NA,TRBJ2-1,CSAPVRVREQFF,TGCAGTGCCCCGGTCCGGGTGCGAGAGCAGTTCTTC
TRBV7-2,many,NA,TRBJ2-7,CASSLGWLGVNEQYF,TGTGCCAGCAGCTTAGGGTGGTTGGGGGTTAACGAGCAGTACTTC
TRBV28,NA,TRBD1,TRBJ2-3,CASSSRSGGSDTQYF,TGTGCCAGCAGCAGTCGGTCAGGGGGCTCAGATACGCAGTATTTT
TRBV12-3/TRBV12-4,NA,NA,TRBJ2-1,CASSLIQEQFF,TGTGCCAGCAGCCTGATTCAAGAGCAGTTCTTC
TRBV7-2,many,NA,TRBJ1-6,CASSPYTPGPVSNSPLHF,TGTGCCAGCAGCCCATACACTCCGGGACCGGTCTCCAATTCACCCCTCCACTTT
TRBV5-1,few,NA,TRBJ1-5,CASSFLSCEVQPQHF,TGCGCCAGCAGCTTTCTGAGCTGCGAGGTCCAGCCCCAGCATTTT
TRBV7-8,many,TRBD2,TRBJ2-1,CASSSLAGGRNEQFF,TGTGCCAGCAGCTCACTAGCGGGGGGAAGGAATGAGCAGTTCTTC
TRBV7-2,many,TRBD1,TRBJ2-3,CASSPYRGGTDTQYF,TGTGCCAGCAGCCCCTACAGGGGTGGCACAGATACGCAGTATTTT
TRBV28,NA,NA,TRBJ1-2,CASSSASNYGYTF,TGTGCCAGCAGTTCGGCCAGTAACTATGGCTACACCTTC
TRBV4-1,NA,NA,TRBJ1-3,CASSQEYRGGGNTIYF,TGCGCCAGCAGCCAAGAATACCGTGGAGGTGGAAACACCATATATTTT
TRBV28,few,TRBD1,TRBJ2-3,CASSNRGLGDTQYF,TGTGCCAGCAGCAACAGGGGGCTTGGAGATACGCAGTATTTT
TRBV10-3,NA,TRBD2,TRBJ2-3,CAISAQGGGSTDTQYF,TGTGCCATCAGTGCCCAGGGCGGGGGGAGCACAGATACGCAGTATTTT
TRBV28,many,NA,TRBJ1-1,CASSLPGPGTEAFF,TGTGCCAGCAGTTTACCCGGTCCTGGGACTGAAGCTTTCTTT